These 2 T cell receptor beta chains came from one sample sequenced in a study of lymphopenia after photon versus proton radiotherapy. The table came from immunoSEQ multiplex PCR; TCRdb's copy has only in-frame clones and leaves some out. The data contain approximately 53,000 clones, around 90% of them singletons. This specimen was peripheral blood, taken from a patient treated with photon-based radiotherapy. The origin of the receptors is a woman between 35 and 50 years old with cholangiocarcinoma.

The chain links TRBV28 to TRBJ1-1; TRBD1 agrees at 9 bases. V lost 6 bases to trimming and J lost 0 bases; unmatched junction nucleotides: 11. The CDR3 has 17 residues. Germline CDR1 is MDHEN and CDR2 is SYDVKM. The CDR3 loop reads CASRRTGTGRMNTEAFF. The CDR3, as DNA: TGTGCCAGCAGACGGACCGGGACAGGGAGGATGAACACTGAAGCTTTCTTT.

This clone showed up just once. This rearrangement joins TRBV7-2 to TRBJ2-7; TRBD1 is a possible D gene (6 bases). The CDR3 is made up of 14 amino acids. Trimming shortened V by 8 bases and J by 7 bases, and 21 bases separated the two germline ends. Germline CDR1 SGHTA, CDR2 FQGNSA. As DNA, the CDR3 is TGTGCCAGCGGCCTCAGGGGTGGGGTGCGGGAGCAGTACTTC. As protein: CASGLRGGVREQYF. Drawing the rest from reference TRBV7-2 and TRBJ2-7, the complete variable domain is GAGVSQSPSNKVTEKGKDVELRCDPISGHTALYWYRQSLGQGLEFLIYFQGNSAPDKSGLPSDRFSAERTGGSVSTLTIQRTQQEDSAVYLCASGLRGGVREQYFGPGTRLTVT.